A selection of T cell receptor beta chains follows, all from one sample in a study of vaccination and CD4 T cells after COVID-19. What these receptors recognize is not known. TCRdb processed the PCR reads anew with MiXCR; each CDR3 protein has one entry. The sample holds 15,000 or so distinct CDR3 sequences; roughly half are singletons and the top ten take roughly a quarter. The sample consisted of cultured CD4+ T cells from blood, taken after SARS-CoV-2 vaccination. The receptors originated from a human donor with COVID-19. The CDR3 runs from the conserved cysteine through the conserved F or W. A D gene is named only where the DNA matches it firmly. Clone size appears in some rows only: once, few, many, or a class for an expanded clone.

V gene: TRBV6-1
J gene: TRBJ1-6
D gene: TRBD1
CDR3 length: 16
clone size: -
CDR3 DNA: TGTGCCAGCAAACTTTGGGGGAGACAGGGGAAGACACCCCTCCACTTT
CDR3 protein: CASKLWGRQGKTPLHF

V gene: TRBV27
J gene: TRBJ2-3
D gene: TRBD1
CDR3 length: 15
clone size: -
CDR3 DNA: TGTGCCAGCAGTTTGGCGACAGGGCTCACAGATACGCAGTATTTT
CDR3 protein: CASSLATGLTDTQYF

V gene: TRBV20-1
J gene: TRBJ1-4
D gene: -
CDR3 length: 13
clone size: -
CDR3 DNA: TGCAGTGCTAGGACTAGGACAAATGAAAAACTGTTTTTT
CDR3 protein: CSARTRTNEKLFF

V gene: TRBV2
J gene: TRBJ2-2
D gene: -
CDR3 length: 13
clone size: -
CDR3 DNA: TGTGCCAGCAGGGACGGTGGCACCGGGGAGCTGTTTTTT
CDR3 protein: CASRDGGTGELFF

V gene: TRBV6-4
J gene: TRBJ1-1
D gene: -
CDR3 length: 15
clone size: -
CDR3 DNA: TGTGCCAGCAGTGACACTAAACAGGGTGGTACTGAAGCTTTCTTT
CDR3 protein: CASSDTKQGGTEAFF

V gene: TRBV6-5
J gene: TRBJ1-5
D gene: -
CDR3 length: 16
clone size: -
CDR3 DNA: TGTGCCAGCAGTTATGCCGGCCCTCAGGGCAATCAGCCCCAGCATTTT
CDR3 protein: CASSYAGPQGNQPQHF

V gene: TRBV7-2
J gene: TRBJ1-1
D gene: TRBD1
CDR3 length: 13
clone size: -
CDR3 DNA: TGTGCCAGCAGCTTTCAGGGGGGCGCTGAAGCTTTCTTT
CDR3 protein: CASSFQGGAEAFF

V gene: TRBV6-5
J gene: TRBJ2-7
D gene: TRBD1
CDR3 length: 13
clone size: -
CDR3 DNA: TGTGCCAGCAGTTATTCGGACAGGGATCGACTGTACTTC
CDR3 protein: CASSYSDRDRLYF

V gene: TRBV7-3
J gene: TRBJ2-3
D gene: TRBD2
CDR3 length: 16
clone size: -
CDR3 DNA: TGTGCCAGCAGCCCGGCTAGCGGGGGCTACACAGATACGCAGTATTTT
CDR3 protein: CASSPASGGYTDTQYF

V gene: TRBV21-1
J gene: TRBJ2-5
D gene: -
CDR3 length: 19
clone size: -
CDR3 DNA: TGTGCCAGCAGCAGCGTCCCGGGACTAGCGGGGGGGCCCCAAGAGACCCAGTACTTC
CDR3 protein: CASSSVPGLAGGPQETQYF

V gene: TRBV19
J gene: TRBJ1-2
D gene: -
CDR3 length: 13
clone size: few
CDR3 DNA: TGTGCCAGTAGTATCTCCACACTCTATGGCTACACCTTC
CDR3 protein: CASSISTLYGYTF

V gene: TRBV7-2
J gene: TRBJ2-7
D gene: -
CDR3 length: 14
clone size: -
CDR3 DNA: TGTGCCAGCTCAAACAAGCGAGGATCCTACGAGCAGTACTTC
CDR3 protein: CASSNKRGSYEQYF

V gene: TRBV6-4
J gene: TRBJ1-1
D gene: -
CDR3 length: 12
clone size: -
CDR3 DNA: TGTGCCAGCAGTGACGCGGGACAACCAGCTTTCTTT
CDR3 protein: CASSDAGQPAFF

V gene: TRBV27
J gene: TRBJ2-2
D gene: TRBD2
CDR3 length: 16
clone size: -
CDR3 DNA: TGTGCCAGCAGTTCTTCCGGGACTAAGGTCACCGGGGAGCTGTTTTTT
CDR3 protein: CASSSSGTKVTGELFF

V gene: TRBV27
J gene: TRBJ2-2
D gene: TRBD2
CDR3 length: 17
clone size: -
CDR3 DNA: TGTGCCAGCACCCCCTGGGGAGCGGGGGGACTGACCGGGGAGCTGTTTTTT
CDR3 protein: CASTPWGAGGLTGELFF

V gene: TRBV6-5
J gene: TRBJ1-3
D gene: -
CDR3 length: 12
clone size: -
CDR3 DNA: TGTGCCAGCAGTTACGATGGAAACACCATATATTTT
CDR3 protein: CASSYDGNTIYF

V gene: TRBV29-1
J gene: TRBJ2-5
D gene: TRBD1
CDR3 length: 13
clone size: few
CDR3 DNA: TGCAGCGTCCCCGGGACAGGGGGTGAGACCCAGTACTTC
CDR3 protein: CSVPGTGGETQYF

V gene: TRBV7-9
J gene: TRBJ1-5
D gene: -
CDR3 length: 17
clone size: few
CDR3 DNA: TGTGCCAGCAGCTTAGTTAGATTAGGGGATGGCAATCAGCCCCAGCATTTT
CDR3 protein: CASSLVRLGDGNQPQHF

V gene: TRBV5-1
J gene: TRBJ2-3
D gene: TRBD2
CDR3 length: 15
clone size: -
CDR3 DNA: TGCGCCAGCAGCTCTAGCGGGGGGGACAGGGATACGCAGTATTTT
CDR3 protein: CASSSSGGDRDTQYF

V gene: TRBV30
J gene: TRBJ2-7
D gene: -
CDR3 length: 13
clone size: once
CDR3 DNA: TGTGCCTGGAGTGTTCGAGCAGCCTACGAGCAGTACTTC
CDR3 protein: CAWSVRAAYEQYF

V gene: TRBV20-1
J gene: TRBJ1-5
D gene: -
CDR3 length: 14
clone size: -
CDR3 DNA: TGCAGTGCTAGAGATTGGGGGTTGGGTCAGCCCCAGCATTTT
CDR3 protein: CSARDWGLGQPQHF

V gene: TRBV7-8
J gene: TRBJ1-2
D gene: -
CDR3 length: 18
clone size: -
CDR3 DNA: TGTGCCAGCAGCTTAGCTGCCGTTAAGGCAGTGTTAAGTTGGGGCTACACCTTC
CDR3 protein: CASSLAAVKAVLSWGYTF

V gene: TRBV20-1
J gene: TRBJ1-2
D gene: -
CDR3 length: 16
clone size: -
CDR3 DNA: TGCAGTGTTAGAGGATCGACAGGAGGGGCTAACTATGGCTACACCTTC
CDR3 protein: CSVRGSTGGANYGYTF

V gene: TRBV2
J gene: TRBJ1-6
D gene: TRBD1
CDR3 length: 14
clone size: -
CDR3 DNA: TGTGCCAGCACACCGGGACAGGGACATTCACCCCTCCACTTT
CDR3 protein: CASTPGQGHSPLHF

V gene: TRBV6-2/TRBV6-3
J gene: TRBJ1-1
D gene: -
CDR3 length: 15
clone size: few
CDR3 DNA: TGTGCCAGCAGTTACTGGCAGGGTAGAGGGAATGAAGCTTTCTTT
CDR3 protein: CASSYWQGRGNEAFF

V gene: TRBV21-1
J gene: TRBJ1-2
D gene: -
CDR3 length: 11
clone size: -
CDR3 DNA: TGTGCCAGCATGGAAGGTTTCGGCTACACCTTC
CDR3 protein: CASMEGFGYTF